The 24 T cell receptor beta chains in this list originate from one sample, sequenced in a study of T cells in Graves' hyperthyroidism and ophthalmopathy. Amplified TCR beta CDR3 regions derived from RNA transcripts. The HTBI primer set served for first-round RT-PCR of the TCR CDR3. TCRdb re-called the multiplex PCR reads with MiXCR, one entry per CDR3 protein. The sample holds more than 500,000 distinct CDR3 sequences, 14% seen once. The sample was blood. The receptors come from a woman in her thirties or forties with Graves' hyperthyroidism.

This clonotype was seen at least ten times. CDR3 residues: CASKQDRENTEAFF. The CDR3 nucleotides are TGTGCCAGCAAACAAGACAGGGAAAACACTGAAGCTTTCTTT. The chain links TRBV27 to TRBJ1-1; 7 nucleotides align to TRBD1. J was trimmed by 2 bases and V by 7 bases; bases with no gene match: 7. This CDR3 comprises 14 residues. CDR1 and CDR2 (germline): MNHEY, SMNVEV (reference sequence).

The CDR3: CSARSGTGAGELFF. DNA of the CDR3: TGCAGTGCTAGGTCCGGGACAGGGGCCGGGGAGCTGTTTTTT. The rearrangement joins TRBV20-1 to TRBJ2-2; 10 nucleotides align to TRBD1. The germline V gene encodes CDR1 DFQATT and CDR2 SNEGSKA (reference sequence). The CDR3 is 14 amino acids. Germline trimming cut 3 bases from V and 6 bases from J; bases unmatched to any gene: 4.

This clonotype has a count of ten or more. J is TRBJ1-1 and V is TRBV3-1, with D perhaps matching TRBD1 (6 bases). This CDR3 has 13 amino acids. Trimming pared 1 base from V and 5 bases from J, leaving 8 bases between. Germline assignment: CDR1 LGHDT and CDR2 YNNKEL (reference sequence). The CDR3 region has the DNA TGTGCCAGCAGCCAAGTAGACAGGACTGAAGCTTTCTTT. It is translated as CASSQVDRTEAFF. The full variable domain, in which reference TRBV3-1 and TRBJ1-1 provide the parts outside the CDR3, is DTAVSQTPKYLVTQMGNDKSIKCEQNLGHDTMYWYKQDSKKFLKIMFSYNNKELIINETVPNRFSPKSPDKAHLNLHINSLELGDSAVYFCASSQVDRTEAFFGQGTRLTVV.

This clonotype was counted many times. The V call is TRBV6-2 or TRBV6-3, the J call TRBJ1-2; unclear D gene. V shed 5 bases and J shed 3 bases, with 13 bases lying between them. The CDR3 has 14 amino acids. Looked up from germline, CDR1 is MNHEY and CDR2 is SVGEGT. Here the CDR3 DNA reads TGTGCCAGCAGTGACCTGGGAACCTACTATGGCTACACCTTC. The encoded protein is CASSDLGTYYGYTF.

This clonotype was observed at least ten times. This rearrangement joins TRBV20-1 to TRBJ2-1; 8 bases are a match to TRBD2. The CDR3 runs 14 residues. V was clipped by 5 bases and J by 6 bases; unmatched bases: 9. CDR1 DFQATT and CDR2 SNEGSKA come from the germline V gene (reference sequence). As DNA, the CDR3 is TGCAGTGCTCACGGGGGTAGCGGGGTCAATGAGCAGTTCTTC. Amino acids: CSAHGGSGVNEQFF.

CDR3 nucleotide sequence: TGTGCCAGCAGCCTGATACCGGGAGAGAATAGCAATCAGCCCCAGCATTTT. Its protein product is CASSLIPGENSNQPQHF. The rearrangement links TRBV5-5 to TRBJ1-5; D gene ambiguous. This CDR3 has 17 residues. Germline loops: CDR1 SGHKS, CDR2 YYEKEE (reference sequence). Trimming pared 4 bases from V and 0 bases from J, leaving 17 bases between.

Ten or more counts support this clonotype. The chain's CDR3 is CASSLSGGRETQYF. As DNA, the CDR3 is TGTGCCAGCAGTTTATCGGGGGGCCGGGAGACCCAGTACTTC. The genes are TRBV28 and TRBJ2-5; D may be TRBD2 (7 bases). CDR3 length equals 14 residues. Germline V gene lookup returns CDR1 MDHEN and CDR2 SYDVKM. Trimming took 1 base from V and 5 from J, leaving 11 bases between them.

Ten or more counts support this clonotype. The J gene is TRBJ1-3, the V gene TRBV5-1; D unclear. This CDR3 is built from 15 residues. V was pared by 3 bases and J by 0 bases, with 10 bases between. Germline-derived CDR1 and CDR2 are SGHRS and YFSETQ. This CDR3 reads CASSSDGNSGNTIYF. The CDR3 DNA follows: TGCGCCAGCAGCTCAGACGGAAACTCTGGAAACACCATATATTTT.

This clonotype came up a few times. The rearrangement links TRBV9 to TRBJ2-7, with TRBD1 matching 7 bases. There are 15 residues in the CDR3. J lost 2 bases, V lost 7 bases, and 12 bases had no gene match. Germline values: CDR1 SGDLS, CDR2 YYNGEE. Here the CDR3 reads CASGQDREPPYEQYF. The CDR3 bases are TGTGCCAGCGGCCAAGACAGGGAACCCCCCTACGAGCAGTACTTC. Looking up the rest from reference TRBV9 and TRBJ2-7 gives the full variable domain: DSGVTQTPKHLITATGQRVTLRCSPRSGDLSVYWYQQSLDQGLQFLIQYYNGEERAKGNILERFSAQQFPDLHSELNLSSLELGDSALYFCASGQDREPPYEQYFGPGTRLTVT.

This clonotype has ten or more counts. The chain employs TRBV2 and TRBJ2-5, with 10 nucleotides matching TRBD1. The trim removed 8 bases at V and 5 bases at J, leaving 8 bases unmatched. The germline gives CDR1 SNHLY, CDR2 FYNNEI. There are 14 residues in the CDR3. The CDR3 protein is CASLGTGAAETQYF. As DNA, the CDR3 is TGTGCCAGCCTCGGGACAGGGGCGGCGGAGACCCAGTACTTC. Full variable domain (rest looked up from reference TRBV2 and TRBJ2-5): EPEVTQTPSHQVTQMGQEVILRCVPISNHLYFYWYRQILGQKVEFLVSFYNNEISEKSEIFDDQFSVERPDGSNFTLKIRSTKLEDSAMYFCASLGTGAAETQYFGPGTRLLVL.

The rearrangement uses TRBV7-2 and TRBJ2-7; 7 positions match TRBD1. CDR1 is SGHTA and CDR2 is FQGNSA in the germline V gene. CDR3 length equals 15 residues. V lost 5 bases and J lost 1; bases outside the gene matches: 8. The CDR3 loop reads CASSKDRAYSYEQYF. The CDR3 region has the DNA TGTGCCAGCAGCAAAGACAGGGCGTATTCCTACGAGCAGTACTTC.

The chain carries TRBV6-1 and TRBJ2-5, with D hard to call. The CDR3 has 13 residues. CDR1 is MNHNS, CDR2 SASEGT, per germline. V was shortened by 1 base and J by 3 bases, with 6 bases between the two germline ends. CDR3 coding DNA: TGTGCCAGCAGTGAAGTTCGAAAAGAGACCCAGTACTTC. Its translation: CASSEVRKETQYF.

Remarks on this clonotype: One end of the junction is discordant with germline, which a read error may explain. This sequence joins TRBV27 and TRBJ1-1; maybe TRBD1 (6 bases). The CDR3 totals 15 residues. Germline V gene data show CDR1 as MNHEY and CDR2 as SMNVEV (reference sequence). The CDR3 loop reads CASRTLILGDTGAFF. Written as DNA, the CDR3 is TGTGCCAGCAGGACACTAATTTTGGGGGACACTGGAGCTTTCTTT.

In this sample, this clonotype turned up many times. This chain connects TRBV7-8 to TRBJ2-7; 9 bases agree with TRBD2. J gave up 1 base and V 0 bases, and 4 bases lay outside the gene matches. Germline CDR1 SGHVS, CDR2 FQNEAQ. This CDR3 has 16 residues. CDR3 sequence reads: CASSLAQTSGSYEQYF. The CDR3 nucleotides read TGTGCCAGCAGCTTAGCTCAGACTAGCGGATCCTACGAGCAGTACTTC.

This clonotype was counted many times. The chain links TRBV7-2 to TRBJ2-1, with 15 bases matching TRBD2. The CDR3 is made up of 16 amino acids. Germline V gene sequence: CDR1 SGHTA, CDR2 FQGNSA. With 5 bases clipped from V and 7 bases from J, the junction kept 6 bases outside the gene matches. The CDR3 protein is CASSLGLAGGQNEQFF. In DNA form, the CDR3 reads TGTGCCAGCAGCCTGGGACTAGCGGGAGGCCAGAATGAGCAGTTCTTC. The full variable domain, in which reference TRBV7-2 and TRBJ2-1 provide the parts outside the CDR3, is GAGVSQSPSNKVTEKGKDVELRCDPISGHTALYWYRQSLGQGLEFLIYFQGNSAPDKSGLPSDRFSAERTGGSVSTLTIQRTQQEDSAVYLCASSLGLAGGQNEQFFGPGTRLTVL.

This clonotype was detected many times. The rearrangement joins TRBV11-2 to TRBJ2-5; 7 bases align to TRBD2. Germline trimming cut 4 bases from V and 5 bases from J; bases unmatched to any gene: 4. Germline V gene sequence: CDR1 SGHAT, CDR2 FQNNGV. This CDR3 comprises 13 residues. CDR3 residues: CASSSTSRETQYF. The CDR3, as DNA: TGTGCCAGCAGCTCGACTAGCCGGGAGACCCAGTACTTC.

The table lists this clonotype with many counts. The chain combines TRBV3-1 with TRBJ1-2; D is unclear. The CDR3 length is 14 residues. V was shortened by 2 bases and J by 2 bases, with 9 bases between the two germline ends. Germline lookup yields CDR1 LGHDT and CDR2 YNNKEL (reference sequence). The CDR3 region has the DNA TGTGCCAGCAGCCAACTGACTAGGAACTATGGCTACACCTTC. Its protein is CASSQLTRNYGYTF.

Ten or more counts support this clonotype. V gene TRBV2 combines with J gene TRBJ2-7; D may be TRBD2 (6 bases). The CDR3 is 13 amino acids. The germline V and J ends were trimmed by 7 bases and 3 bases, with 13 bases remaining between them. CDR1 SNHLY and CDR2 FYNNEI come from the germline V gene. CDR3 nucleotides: TGTGCCAGCACTTCGGGACTCAACTACGAGCAGTACTTC. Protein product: CASTSGLNYEQYF.

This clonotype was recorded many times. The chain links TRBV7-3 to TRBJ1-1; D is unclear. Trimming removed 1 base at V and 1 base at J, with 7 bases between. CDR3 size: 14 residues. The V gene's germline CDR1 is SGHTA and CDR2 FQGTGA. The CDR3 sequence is CASSLNGGNTEAFF. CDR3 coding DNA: TGTGCCAGCAGCTTAAATGGCGGGAACACTGAAGCTTTCTTT.

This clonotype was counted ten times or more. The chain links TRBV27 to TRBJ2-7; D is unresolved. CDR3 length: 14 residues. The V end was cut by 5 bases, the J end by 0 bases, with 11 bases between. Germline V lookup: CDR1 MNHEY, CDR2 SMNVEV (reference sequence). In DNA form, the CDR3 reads TGTGCCAGCAGTCCTTACCGGGCCTCCTACGAGCAGTACTTC. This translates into CASSPYRASYEQYF.

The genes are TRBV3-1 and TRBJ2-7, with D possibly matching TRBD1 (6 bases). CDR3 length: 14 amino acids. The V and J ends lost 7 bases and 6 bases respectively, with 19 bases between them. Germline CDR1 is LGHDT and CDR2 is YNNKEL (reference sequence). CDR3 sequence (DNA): TGTGCCAGCACCTTTGACAGGATGGTGGGCGAGCAGTACTTC. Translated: CASTFDRMVGEQYF.

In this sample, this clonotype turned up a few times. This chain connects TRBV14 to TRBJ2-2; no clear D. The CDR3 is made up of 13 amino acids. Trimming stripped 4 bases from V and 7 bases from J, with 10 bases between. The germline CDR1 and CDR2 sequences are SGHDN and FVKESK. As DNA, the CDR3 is TGTGCCAGCAGCCCCCACTTAGGCGGGGAGCTGTTTTTT. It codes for CASSPHLGGELFF.

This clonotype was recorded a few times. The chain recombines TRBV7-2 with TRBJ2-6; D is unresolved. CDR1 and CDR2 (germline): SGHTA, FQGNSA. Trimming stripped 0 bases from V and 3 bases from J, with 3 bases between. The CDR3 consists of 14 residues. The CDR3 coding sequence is TGTGCCAGCAGCTTAGCCTATGGGGCCAACGTCCTGACTTTC. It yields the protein CASSLAYGANVLTF.

This CDR3 is CASSQGLANTEAFF. The DNA of the CDR3 is TGTGCCAGCAGCCAAGGGCTGGCGAACACTGAAGCTTTCTTT. The rearrangement uses TRBV4-2 and TRBJ1-1; D remains unclear. The ends were cut back, 1 base at V and 1 base at J, with 7 bases in the middle. CDR3 length equals 14 residues. The germline V gene has CDR1 LGHNA and CDR2 YNFKEQ.